Presented here are 25 T cell receptor beta chains from one specimen sequenced in a study of blood T cells in healthy people across ages. A second PCR, run for about 7 to 11 cycles, used a sample-barcoded 5' primer plus a J-beta primer mix. One entry per CDR3 protein, called by TCRdb with MiXCR from the 5' RACE reads. The sample contains around 1,500,000 distinct CDR3 sequences, about 30% of which appear only once. Sequencing was performed on blood. The origin of the receptors is a woman aged 30 to 39 in good health.

This sequence joins TRBV27 and TRBJ2-1; the D is unclear. This CDR3 is built from 13 residues. Germline CDR1 reads MNHEY; CDR2 reads SMNVEV (reference sequence). The ends were cut back, 7 bases at V and 8 bases at J, with 15 bases in the middle. The CDR3 coding sequence is TGTGCCAGCATTGGGTTCGAAGGCTATGAGCAGTTCTTC. As protein: CASIGFEGYEQFF.

The chain has TRBV20-1 and TRBJ2-3, with TRBD2 identical over 13 bases. V shed 8 bases and J 2 bases; nucleotides not matched to a gene: 7. Germline V gene data show CDR1 as DFQATT and CDR2 as SNEGSKA (reference sequence). This CDR3 has 15 amino acids. The CDR3 nucleotides read TGCAGTTCCCCTGGACTAGCGGGGGACACAGATACGCAGTATTTT. Translated, it gives CSSPGLAGDTDTQYF.

The gene calls are TRBV20-1 and TRBJ1-6; tentative D call: TRBD1 (6 bases). V lost 6 bases and J lost 8, with 14 bases in between. Germline lookup yields CDR1 DFQATT and CDR2 SNEGSKA (reference sequence). This CDR3 is built from 13 residues. This chain's CDR3 is CSALDRNHSPLHF. The CDR3 coding sequence is TGCAGTGCGCTCGACAGGAACCATTCACCCCTCCACTTT.

The V call is TRBV4-1, the J call TRBJ2-7; 7 bases line up with TRBD2. The V segment lost 1 base and the J segment 5 bases; nucleotides outside the gene matches: 14. Germline CDR1 MGHRA, CDR2 YSYEKL. The CDR3 has 17 residues. CDR3 sequence: CASSQAETGGPLDEQYF. The CDR3 DNA follows: TGCGCCAGCAGCCAAGCAGAAACGGGGGGACCCTTGGACGAGCAGTACTTC.

The sample holds a few counts of this clonotype. The chain joins TRBV15 to TRBJ2-5, with D perhaps being TRBD1 or TRBD2 (5 bases each). The germline V gene has CDR1 LNHNV and CDR2 YYDKDF (reference sequence). The CDR3 contains 15 residues. V lost 2 bases, J lost 1 base, and 11 bases lay in between. The CDR3 DNA is TGTGCCACCAGCAGACCCAGTGGGGGCCAAGAGACCCAGTACTTC. It is translated as CATSRPSGGQETQYF.

This rearrangement joins TRBV12-3 or TRBV12-4 to TRBJ1-2; 12 bases are shared with TRBD1. The V gene end was trimmed by 6 bases and the J gene end by 4 bases; junction bases not matched to a gene: 9. The CDR3 contains 16 residues. The CDR3 loop is CASRKLGQGALYGYTF. The CDR3 bases are TGTGCCAGCAGAAAATTGGGACAGGGGGCACTCTATGGCTACACCTTC.

This clonotype was counted between two and nine times. This may be a read error, as it is one base from a much larger clone. The CDR3 DNA follows: TGTGCCAGCAGTTTAAATGGGGCCTACAAGCAGTACTTC. Translating it yields CASSLNGAYKQYF. The chain links TRBV12-3 or TRBV12-4 to TRBJ2-7; possibly TRBD1 for D (5 bases). CDR3 size: 13 residues.

The genes are TRBV10-1 and TRBJ1-4; 7 bases are shared with TRBD1. This CDR3 comprises 13 residues. Losses at the gene ends were 8 bases for V and 8 bases for J; bases not matched to a gene: 8. Per the germline V gene, CDR1 is WNHNN and CDR2 is SYGVQD (reference sequence). The CDR3 DNA is TGCGCCAGCCAGGGGGATACCCGGGAAAAACTGTTTTTT. Translated: CASQGDTREKLFF.

The gene calls are TRBV29-1 and TRBJ2-2; either TRBD1 or TRBD2 may supply D (6 bases each). Trimming pared 7 bases from V and 4 bases from J, leaving 13 bases between. This CDR3 has 13 amino acids. CDR1 SQVTM and CDR2 ANQGSEA come from the germline V gene. The CDR3 protein is CSAGGGTTGELFF. CDR3 DNA: TGCAGCGCTGGAGGGGGAACCACCGGGGAGCTGTTTTTT.

The rearrangement links TRBV5-5 to TRBJ2-7; D is perhaps TRBD2 (6 bases). V lost 2 bases to trimming and J lost 6 bases, with 9 bases between them. Germline-derived CDR1 and CDR2 are SGHKS and YYEKEE (reference sequence). The CDR3 sequence is 12 residues long. The CDR3 is CASSFEAGEQYF. The CDR3 bases are TGTGCCAGCAGCTTCGAAGCGGGCGAGCAGTACTTC.

This clonotype turned up a few times. The V gene is TRBV4-2, the J gene TRBJ2-1, with TRBD2 matching over 12 bases. Germline V gene data show CDR1 as LGHNA and CDR2 as YNFKEQ. J gave up 1 base and V 1 base, and 2 bases lay outside the gene matches. The CDR3 covers 17 residues. The CDR3 sequence: CASSQGTSGGSYNEQFF. In DNA form, the CDR3 reads TGTGCCAGCAGCCAAGGCACTAGCGGGGGGTCCTACAATGAGCAGTTCTTC.

This clonotype was observed a handful of times. V usage is TRBV5-1 and J usage is TRBJ2-2, with 8 bases fitting TRBD1. The CDR3 is 18 amino acids. With V trimmed by 0 bases and J by 3 bases, 10 bases remained unmatched. In germline, CDR1 is SGHRS, CDR2 YFSETQ. For the CDR3, the DNA is TGCGCCAGCAGCTTGGGGCCCTGGTTGACAGGGGACACCGGGGAGCTGTTTTTT. Translated, it gives CASSLGPWLTGDTGELFF.

V and J are TRBV12-3 or TRBV12-4 and TRBJ2-1; a possible D gene is TRBD2 (6 bases). Trimming removed 6 bases at V and 3 bases at J, with 18 bases between. The CDR3 spans 16 residues. The CDR3 loop reads CASSLVYGDFYNEQFF. CDR3 nucleotides: TGTGCCAGCAGCCTAGTTTACGGGGACTTCTACAATGAGCAGTTCTTC.

The table lists this clonotype with many counts. CDR3 sequence: CASSRDYSYGYTF. CDR3 nucleotide sequence: TGTGCCAGCAGTCGCGACTATTCCTATGGCTACACCTTC. This sequence joins TRBV7-6 and TRBJ1-2, with D hard to call. Germline V gives CDR1 SGHVS, CDR2 FNYEAQ. Trimming stripped 6 bases from V and 4 bases from J, with 12 bases between. This CDR3 region has 13 residues.

This clonotype occurred many times. The chain recombines TRBV5-5 with TRBJ1-2; TRBD1 might be the D (5 bases). The CDR3 loop spans 12 amino acids. V was trimmed by 5 bases and J by 6 bases, leaving 11 bases between them. From germline, CDR1 is SGHKS and CDR2 YYEKEE (reference sequence). The CDR3 sequence is CASRRDFDGYTF. CDR3 sequence (DNA): TGTGCCAGCAGACGGGACTTCGATGGCTACACCTTC.

Turning to this clonotype: The CDR3 carries no conserved terminal phenylalanine or tryptophan, so it likely arises from a read error. The V and J genes are TRBV12-3 or TRBV12-4 and TRBJ1-1; tentatively, D is TRBD1 (6 bases). The CDR3 consists of 13 residues. V was cut by 3 bases and J by 4 bases, with 9 bases left in between. Written as DNA, the CDR3 is TGTGCCAGCAGTTTTCAGGGGTCCACTGAAGCTTTCTTG. It codes for CASSFQGSTEAFL.

This clonotype appeared many times. The chain is built from TRBV7-2 and TRBJ2-7, with 9 bases aligning to TRBD1. CDR1 is SGHTA, CDR2 FQGNSA, per germline. This CDR3 has 14 residues. Trimming at V came to 5 bases and at J to 4 bases, leaving 6 bases not matched to a gene. CDR3 sequence (DNA): TGTGCCAGCAGCCCCGGGACAGGGTGGTACGAGCAGTACTTC. It yields the protein CASSPGTGWYEQYF.

The rearrangement uses TRBV6-1 and TRBJ2-3; D remains ambiguous. With 4 bases removed from V and 0 bases from J, the gap between germline ends came to 11 bases. The CDR3 runs 15 residues. CDR1 MNHNS and CDR2 SASEGT come from the germline V gene. For the CDR3, the DNA is TGTGCCAGCAGTGGGAAGGCGGTAAGCACAGATACGCAGTATTTT. It translates to CASSGKAVSTDTQYF.

The CDR3 is CASSNMAGQTQYF. The CDR3, as DNA: TGTGCCAGCAGCAACATGGCGGGCCAGACCCAGTACTTC. The rearrangement links TRBV3-1 to TRBJ2-5; tentatively, D is TRBD2 (5 bases). This CDR3 has 13 residues. CDR1 and CDR2 (germline): LGHDT, YNNKEL (reference sequence). Between the trimmed V and J ends, which lost 5 bases and 6 bases, there was a span of 13 bases.

The chain links TRBV18 to TRBJ1-1; no firm D call. V shed 2 bases and J shed 0 bases, with 13 bases lying between them. Per the germline V gene, CDR1 is KGHSH and CDR2 is LQKENI. The CDR3 contains 16 residues. CDR3 DNA: TGTGCCAGCTCACCAGGAGGGATTGGCATGAACACTGAAGCTTTCTTT. Translated, it gives CASSPGGIGMNTEAFF.

CDR3 bases: TGTGCCAGCAGCTTGTGGGTCGGGGTGAGCACAGATACGCAGTATTTT. It is translated as CASSLWVGVSTDTQYF. V usage is TRBV5-6 and J usage is TRBJ2-3; D perhaps matches TRBD2 (5 bases). The CDR3 totals 16 residues. The germline V gene encodes CDR1 SGHDT and CDR2 YYEEEE. Trimming removed 1 base at V and 0 bases at J, with 12 bases between.

This clonotype was observed many times. The chain joins TRBV15 to TRBJ1-2, with D hard to call. Trimming cost V 0 bases and J 1 base, with 0 bases left between them. Germline CDR1 is LNHNV and CDR2 is YYDKDF (reference sequence). The CDR3 loop spans 12 amino acids. CDR3 region: CATSRDNYGYTF. The CDR3 coding sequence is TGTGCCACCAGCAGAGATAACTATGGCTACACCTTC.

On this clonotype itself: At one end the junction does not follow the germline gene, possibly because of a read error. The chain uses TRBV7-7 and TRBJ2-5; weak D call: TRBD2 (6 bases). The germline gives CDR1 SSHAT, CDR2 FNYEAQ (reference sequence). The length of the CDR3 is 15 residues. Here the CDR3 DNA reads TGTGCTAGCAGCAAGCGAAGGGACGGGGGTGGGACCCAGTACTTC. It codes for CASSKRRDGGGTQYF. Looking up the rest from reference TRBV7-7 and TRBJ2-5 gives the full variable domain: GAGVSQSPRYKVTKRGQDVTLRCDPISSHATLYWYQQALGQGPEFLTYFNYEAQPDKSGLPSDRFSAERPEGSISTLTIQRTEQRDSAMYRCASSKRRDGGGTQYFGPGTRLLVL.

This chain connects TRBV4-1 to TRBJ2-4; D may be TRBD2 (5 bases). CDR3 length: 15 residues. Trimming removed 0 bases from V and 5 bases from J, with 11 bases in between. In germline, CDR1 is MGHRA, CDR2 YSYEKL. CDR3 DNA sequence: TGCGCCAGCAGCCAAGAGCCCGTCGGGGAAAACATTCAGTACTTC. This translates into CASSQEPVGENIQYF.

This clonotype has just a few counts. The gene calls are TRBV29-1 and TRBJ2-5; D may be TRBD1 (6 bases). V was shortened by 7 bases and J by 5 bases, with 20 bases between the two germline ends. Germline CDR1 is SQVTM and CDR2 is ANQGSEA. This CDR3 region has 14 residues. The CDR3, as DNA: TGCAGCGCCGCCCCGGACAGTATTTCGGAGACCCAGTACTTC. As protein: CSAAPDSISETQYF.